Following are 20 T cell receptor beta chains from one sample sequenced in a study of beta chain features in type 1 diabetes. Expressed TCRB transcripts were sequenced after all isolated RNA was converted to cDNA. Sequenced by immunoSEQ multiplex PCR; TCRdb stores in-frame clones only, minus some. The sample carries around 40,000 clones, 65% to 70% recorded once. Their target antigens are unknown. Study-level results: Moderate yet significant TCRB CDR3 shortening was seen in Type 1 diabetes patients in all four CD4+ subsets.

Sequencing was carried out using Tregs from blood. These receptors came from a woman in her late teens or twenties with type 1 diabetes.

The chain couples TRBV10-2 to TRBJ2-5; TRBD1 matches at 9 bases. The CDR3 spans 13 residues. The germline gives CDR1 WSHSY, CDR2 SAAADI. J was trimmed by 4 bases and V by 7 bases; bases with no gene match: 4. The CDR3 nucleotides are TGCGCCAGCACCCAGGACAGGGGAGAGACCCAGTACTTC. Amino acids: CASTQDRGETQYF.

This clone was picked up a small number of times. The chain carries TRBV7-3 and TRBJ2-7; D not resolved. The germline V and J ends were trimmed by 5 bases and 4 bases, with 18 bases remaining between them. This CDR3 contains 15 residues. Per the germline V gene, CDR1 is SGHTA and CDR2 is FQGTGA. The CDR3 sequence is CASSPRPSSAYEQYF. DNA for the CDR3: TGTGCCAGCAGCCCTAGACCGAGCTCGGCTTACGAGCAGTACTTC.

The chain links TRBV5-8 to TRBJ1-6; tentatively, D is TRBD1 (5 bases). Per germline, CDR1 SGHTS and CDR2 YDEGEE. The V end lost 4 bases, the J end lost 8 bases, and 16 bases lay between the germline ends. CDR3 size: 15 residues. The CDR3 region is CASSQIWGADSPLHF. DNA for the CDR3: TGTGCCAGCAGCCAGATATGGGGCGCAGATTCACCCCTCCACTTT.

V is TRBV18 and J is TRBJ1-5, with D possibly TRBD1 on 6 matching bases. This CDR3 has 14 residues. V was pared by 1 base and J by 9 bases, with 13 bases between. Germline-derived CDR1 and CDR2 are KGHSH and LQKENI. CDR3 sequence (DNA): TGTGCCAGCTCACCACGGGACATCCTAAGGCCCCAGCATTTT. It specifies CASSPRDILRPQHF. The full variable domain, completed using reference TRBV18 and TRBJ1-5, is NAGVMQNPRHLVRRRGQEARLRCSPMKGHSHVYWYRQLPEEGLKFMVYLQKENIIDESGMPKERFSAEFPKEGPSILRIQQVVRGDSAAYFCASSPRDILRPQHFGDGTRLSIL.

V gene TRBV29-1 combines with J gene TRBJ2-7; TRBD2 matches 7 bases. The CDR3 length is 14 residues. V lost 4 bases, J lost 6 bases, and 12 bases stayed unmatched. Germline CDR1 SQVTM, CDR2 ANQGSEA. The CDR3 nucleotides are TGCAGCGTTGTGGGAGGGGCGAGTAAGATCGAGCAGTACTTC. Protein sequence: CSVVGGASKIEQYF.

The chain uses TRBV19 and TRBJ2-1; 8 bases align to TRBD1. The V gene's germline CDR1 is LNHDA and CDR2 SQIVND (reference sequence). The CDR3 is 14 amino acids. J lost 10 bases, V lost 4 bases, and 9 bases had no gene match. CDR3 nucleotides: TGTGCCAGTAGTAGGACAGGGACCTCCCCGGAGCAGTTCTTC. Its translation: CASSRTGTSPEQFF.

The J gene is TRBJ2-5, the V gene TRBV5-6, with D hard to call. CDR1 and CDR2 from the germline V gene are SGHDT and YYEEEE. This CDR3 region has 11 residues. V shed 4 bases and J shed 6 bases, with 7 bases lying between them. DNA for the CDR3: TGTGCCAGCAGCCGAGGAAAGACCCAGTACTTC. As protein: CASSRGKTQYF.

The chain links TRBV7-2 to TRBJ2-7, with D perhaps matching TRBD2 (6 bases). The CDR3 runs to 13 residues. V lost 6 bases and J 5 bases, leaving 14 bases between the germline ends. The germline V gene has CDR1 SGHTA and CDR2 FQGNSA. The CDR3 DNA sequence: TGTGCCAGCAGTCAACCATGGGGGGACGAGCAGTACTTC. Encoded protein: CASSQPWGDEQYF.

The genes are TRBV27 and TRBJ2-3; 8 bases align to TRBD2. From germline, CDR1 is MNHEY and CDR2 SMNVEV (reference sequence). V lost 3 bases, J lost 7 bases, and 9 bases stayed unmatched. The CDR3 spans 15 residues. The chain's CDR3 is CASSFSTGGGNTQYF. CDR3 coding DNA: TGTGCCAGCAGTTTTTCAACGGGAGGGGGAAATACGCAGTATTTT.

This chain joins TRBV18 and TRBJ2-7; D may be TRBD1 (6 bases). This CDR3 contains 14 residues. V was cut by 3 bases and J by 6 bases, with 15 bases left in between. Per the germline V gene, CDR1 is KGHSH and CDR2 is LQKENI. CDR3 amino acids: CASSPREQGREQYF. As DNA, the CDR3 is TGTGCCAGCTCACCTCGAGAGCAGGGGCGCGAGCAGTACTTC.

The genes are TRBV5-1 and TRBJ2-7, with TRBD1 as a possible D gene (7 bases). V lost 0 bases and J 3 bases, leaving 16 bases between the germline ends. Germline V gene lookup returns CDR1 SGHRS and CDR2 YFSETQ. The CDR3 is 16 amino acids. The CDR3 reads CASSLAGGTGHYEQYF. CDR3 nucleotide sequence: TGCGCCAGCAGCTTGGCAGGGGGGACGGGACACTACGAGCAGTACTTC.

This clone is a singleton in its sample. The J gene is TRBJ2-1, the V gene TRBV11-2; possible D gene TRBD2, 6 bases. V was cut by 5 bases and J by 4 bases, with 12 bases left in between. The germline V gene encodes CDR1 SGHAT and CDR2 FQNNGV. CDR3 length equals 14 residues. Here the CDR3 DNA reads TGTGCCAGCAGCCCGTGGGGGGTGTACAATGAGCAGTTCTTC. Translation gives CASSPWGVYNEQFF.

There are a few counts of this clone. The chain is built from TRBV5-1 and TRBJ2-1, with D possibly TRBD2 on 5 matching bases. The germline CDR1 and CDR2 sequences are SGHRS and YFSETQ. Deletions cut 0 bases from V and 8 bases from J, with 12 bases between. There are 14 residues in the CDR3. CDR3 bases: TGCGCCAGCAGCTTGGTCTGGGGTAGCGATGAGCAGTTCTTC. It is translated as CASSLVWGSDEQFF.

This clone was counted a few times. The rearrangement joins TRBV4-3 to TRBJ2-1, with unresolved D. Per the germline V gene, CDR1 is LGHNA and CDR2 is YSLEER. This CDR3 region has 13 residues. V was cut by 1 base and J by 10 bases, with 11 bases left in between. CDR3 residues: CASSQALGSEQFF. CDR3 coding DNA: TGCGCCAGCAGCCAAGCTCTAGGCAGCGAGCAGTTCTTC.

The chain recombines TRBV6-5 with TRBJ2-1, with a possible D match to TRBD2 (5 bases). Per the germline V gene, CDR1 is MNHEY and CDR2 is SVGAGI. The CDR3 covers 12 residues. Trimming pared 5 bases from V and 5 bases from J, leaving 7 bases between. In DNA, the CDR3 is TGTGCCAGCAGTGGACTGAACAATGAGCAGTTCTTC. It encodes CASSGLNNEQFF.

The V gene is TRBV11-2, the J gene TRBJ2-3, with D maybe TRBD1 (6 bases). The germline gives CDR1 SGHAT, CDR2 FQNNGV. Trimming stripped 5 bases from V and 2 bases from J, with 14 bases between. The CDR3 runs to 15 residues. Here the CDR3 DNA reads TGTGCCAGCAGCATGGGGGCAGGAAACACAGATACGCAGTATTTT. Its translation: CASSMGAGNTDTQYF.

V usage is TRBV6-5 and J usage is TRBJ1-5; 11 bases line up with TRBD1. Germline V gives CDR1 MNHEY, CDR2 SVGAGI. V gave up 6 bases and J gave up 6 bases; unmatched junction bases: 4. This CDR3 is built from 14 residues. This CDR3 reads CASRQGQGGQPQHF. In DNA, the CDR3 is TGTGCCAGCAGACAGGGACAGGGGGGTCAGCCCCAGCATTTT.

This chain connects TRBV11-1 to TRBJ2-7; 8 positions agree with TRBD2. The CDR3 spans 17 residues. The V gene's germline CDR1 is SGHAT and CDR2 FQDESV (reference sequence). V dropped 5 bases and J dropped 1; count of bases not matched to a gene: 13. The CDR3 spells CASSPRSGGPGSYEQYF. The CDR3 DNA reads as TGTGCCAGCAGCCCCAGGAGCGGGGGCCCGGGGTCCTACGAGCAGTACTTC.

The chain combines TRBV18 with TRBJ2-7; 9 nucleotides agree with TRBD2. J was trimmed by 6 bases and V by 3 bases; bases with no gene match: 6. The CDR3 totals 14 residues. Germline values: CDR1 KGHSH, CDR2 LQKENI. The CDR3: CASSPSGGTAEQYF. In nucleotides, the CDR3 is TGTGCCAGCTCACCTAGCGGGGGAACTGCCGAGCAGTACTTC.

This clone was counted between two and nine times. V is TRBV15 and J is TRBJ2-2, with TRBD2 identical over 12 bases. CDR1 and CDR2 from the germline V gene are LNHNV and YYDKDF (reference sequence). V shed 2 bases, J shed 9 bases, and the junction held 10 bases outside the gene matches. This CDR3 has 17 residues. The CDR3: CATSRSLAGGPLWELFF. As DNA, the CDR3 is TGTGCCACCAGCAGATCTCTAGCGGGGGGGCCACTATGGGAGCTGTTTTTT. The complete variable domain, with remaining parts taken from reference TRBV15 and TRBJ2-2, reads DAMVIQNPRYQVTQFGKPVTLSCSQTLNHNVMYWYQQKSSQAPKLLFHYYDKDFNNEADTPDNFQSRRPNTSFCFLDIRSPGLGDTAMYLCATSRSLAGGPLWELFFGEGSRLTVL.